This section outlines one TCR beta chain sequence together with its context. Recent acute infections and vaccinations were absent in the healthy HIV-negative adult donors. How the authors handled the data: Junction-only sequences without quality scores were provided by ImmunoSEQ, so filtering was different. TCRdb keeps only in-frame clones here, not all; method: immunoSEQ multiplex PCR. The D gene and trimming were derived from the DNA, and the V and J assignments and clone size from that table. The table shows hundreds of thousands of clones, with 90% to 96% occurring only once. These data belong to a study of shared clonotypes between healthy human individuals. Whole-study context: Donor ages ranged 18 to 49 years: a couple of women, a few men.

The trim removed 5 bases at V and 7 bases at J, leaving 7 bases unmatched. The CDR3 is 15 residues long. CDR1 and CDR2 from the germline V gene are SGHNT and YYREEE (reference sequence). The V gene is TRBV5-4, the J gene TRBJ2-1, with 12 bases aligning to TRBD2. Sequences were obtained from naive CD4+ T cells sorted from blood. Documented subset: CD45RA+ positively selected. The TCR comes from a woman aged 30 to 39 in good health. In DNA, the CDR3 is TGTGCCAGCAGTCCTCTAGCGGGAGGGCCTAATGAGCAGTTCTTC. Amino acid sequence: CASSPLAGGPNEQFF.